This TCR beta chain was recovered during a study of cytomegalovirus exposure and HLA in healthy donors (dated by TCRdb to the late 2010s). Concerning the study at large: An earlier analysis of 587 of the donors reported 250 to 350 Gb of sequence data and 95 million to 140 million unique TCR beta sequences obtained from 150 million to 200 million T cells. An early release that covered fewer than 750 HLA-typed donors contained around 300 gigabases of sequencing data and tens of millions of unique TCR sequences. Of the roughly 400 genotyped donors, around 81% fell in the genetic ancestry cluster associated with self-reported Caucasian donors. The study aimed to test whether cataloging public T cell receptors could reveal signatures of past pathogen exposure. The study profiled the T cell repertoires of 500 to 800 subjects by immunosequencing and related them to cytomegalovirus serostatus. In addition to the first cohort of roughly 670 subjects, a separate validation cohort of 120 different subjects was used. The study combined high-throughput TCR immunosequencing, statistical association of individual TCRs with disease status, and machine learning to predict cytomegalovirus infection status. A later analysis re-analyzed previously published TCR beta repertoires from several hundred donors and added high-resolution HLA genotyping to study TCR occurrence patterns. Rather than drawing on any new phenotypic data, the later analysis identified candidate immune exposures from TCR beta sequences and the way those sequences occurred across donors. An earlier analysis of about 600 of the donors used high-throughput TCR beta sequencing to judge whether each TCR beta V gene segment behaved as functional or pseudogenic. Donor age, sex, ethnicity and CMV serostatus were collected together with the repertoire data. Genome-wide SNP genotypes for about 60% of the roughly 700 donors were used in a later genetic analysis, which treated that subset as a discovery cohort. All discovery cohort repertoires had been generated on a single sequencing platform. HLA typing included class I and class II loci at four-digit resolution. Typing coverage varied by locus: roughly 620-640 donors for A, B, C, DRB1 and DQB1; under 550 for DQA1; some 610 for DPA1; 450 to 480 for DPB1. Roughly five DR-DQ haplotypes were treated as single units for association and clustering because of strong linkage in the cohort. Among 398 genotyped donors of the cohort, an average of approximately 230,000 unique TCR beta nucleotide sequences were sequenced per donor, roughly 20% of them non-productive.

Spanning cysteine to phenylalanine, the CDR3 consists of 11 amino acids. The CDR3 DNA has 33 bases and is translated from base 1. Trimming removed 10 bases from V and 5 bases from J, leaving 11 bases between the germline ends. From the germline V gene, CDR1 is MDHEN and CDR2 is SYDVKM. Receptors were amplified or captured by the immunoSEQ multiplex PCR assay. For the multiplex PCR, a mixture combining 60 forward primers for TCR Vbeta segments and 13 reverse primers for TCR Jbeta segments was used. A multiplex PCR assay on genomic DNA amplified the CDR3 region of rearranged TCR beta genes. Amplified TCR beta libraries were sequenced as 87-base-pair reads on the Illumina HiSeq System. Regarding the original processing steps: A later analysis tallied around 82 million unique TCR beta chains across the 700 or so repertoires, and around 9.9 million of those chains were shared by two or more donors. Raw reads were error-corrected and collapsed into unique sequences with a nearest-neighbor algorithm that merged closely related sequences to remove PCR and sequencing errors. To assign V, D and J gene segments, CDR3 sequences were aligned to IMGT reference sequences. Each retained sequence needed at least a six-nucleotide match to both a V gene segment and a J gene segment. Rearrangements were classified as productive when the CDR3 lacked stop codons and remained in frame with V and J, and all other rearrangements were classified as non-productive. Following IMGT convention, CDR3 was defined as the stretch from the second conserved V-encoded cysteine up to the conserved J-encoded phenylalanine. Sequences without an unambiguous match to a single V gene segment were excluded from the earlier analysis of about 640 of the donors. In an earlier analysis of approximately 500 of the donors, a V segment was called functional when productive rearrangements were above 56.7%, and segregating when the standard deviation between donors exceeded 5%. To diagnose cytomegalovirus status from the catalog of TCR beta chain sequences, a statistical classification framework was built. In a later analysis, V and J genes were assigned by comparing TCR nucleotide sequences against IMGT/GENE-DB human TR gene sequences. The TCRdist pipeline was used in a later analysis to assign CDR3 sequences and most-parsimonious VDJ recombination scenarios. In a later analysis, each TCR beta chain was defined by its CDR3 amino acid sequence together with its V-gene family, and reads lacking a unique V-gene family were excluded. In a later analysis, 500 to 700 highly shared, low-generation-probability nucleotide sequences were removed to address suspected cross-contamination and a sequencing artifact. A later analysis calculated a clonal expansion index for each public chain from normalized within-repertoire ranks of inferred template counts. Generation probabilities in a later analysis came from a VDJ recombination model fitted to out-of-frame rearrangements, and those results were checked against IGoR. In a later analysis, hypergeometric tests were used to score TCR-TCR, TCR-HLA and TCR-CMV co-occurrence, with a repertoire-size bias correction applied to TCR pairs. To estimate false discovery rates, a later analysis permuted the HLA or CMV assignments 20 times. A later analysis grouped co-occurring TCRs with DBSCAN, adding TCRdist sequence similarity when clustering within HLA-allele-positive subsets. For co-occurrence clustering, repertoires with fewer than 30,000 or more than 120,000 public chains were excluded, along with roughly 5 repertoires with anomalous nucleotide sharing. As stored in TCRdb, this immuneACCESS dataset retains in-frame rearrangements with V and J assigned. A fraction of the clones does not appear; measured against another copy, unresolved V genes explain less than half of the discrepancy, and the remainder lacks a known reason. V, J and clone size derive from that table, while D and trimming were established from the DNA sequence. The sample includes 150,000 to 200,000 clones, with roughly 85% observed a single time. The ten largest clones capture approximately 1.4% of the sample.

This clone was found a few times. Its binding antigen is unknown. No quality values exist for individual bases; no much larger clone is one base distant. The research as a whole found: According to a later genetic analysis, donors in an Asian-associated ancestry cluster had fewer N-insertions in productive TCRs than the approximately 630-donor mean. Several of the top co-occurrence clusters appeared to be linked to parvovirus B19, influenza, CMV and Epstein-Barr virus, according to a later analysis. In an earlier analysis of some 640 of the donors, most TCR beta V segments were observed in productive rearrangements about 87% or about 30% of the time, broadly matching IMGT annotations. In vitro tests confirmed that a few of the cytomegalovirus-associated TCR beta chains recognize cytomegalovirus antigens. A later analysis found that most CMV-associated TCR beta chains appeared HLA-restricted, with HLA associations seemingly driven largely by CMV exposure. Only TCR beta chains were sequenced in this cohort, and the absence of alpha or paired-chain data limited detectable features. A cluster of highly shared sequence variants was judged likely to represent a technical artifact of the sequencing pipeline. An association between a missense DCLRE1C variant and V-gene and J-gene trimming of TCR beta chains was found in a later genetic analysis and replicated in an independent cohort. Sequencing depth was assumed to be roughly uniform across donors in the presence/absence analyses, though that assumption may not hold. Some IMGT-functional V segments, including TRBV6-2 and TRBV6-3, could not be told apart with the 87-base-pair reads, so those segments were excluded. Cytomegalovirus status was reported to be diagnosed by the classifier with high specificity and sensitivity in both the original and validation cohorts. Fewer than 20 rarely observed V segments, including chromosome 9 orphons, were excluded from the earlier analysis of approximately 500 of the donors because counts were too low. In a later analysis, HLA-associated TCR beta chains were found to be more clonally expanded and to have lower generation probabilities than equally common non-associated chains. Immune exposure information for the cohort was limited to CMV serostatus. In a later analysis, TCR association rates were found to vary across HLA loci, with the most associated TCRs seen for DRB1 alleles and the fewest for HLA-C alleles. In the study, some 160 TCR beta chains were listed as associated with cytomegalovirus. Strong co-occurrence of HLA alleles, especially DR and DQ, made assigning TCR associations to individual alleles difficult. While some public TCRs were present in many individuals, most TCR sequences turned up only very rarely across donors. Linkage disequilibrium might explain the correlated functional status among segregating V segments, but an unknown experimental factor could not be ruled out. It was suggested by the authors that the approach could potentially be generalized to other disease states and immunological phenotypes. Because some donors lacked HLA typing at each locus, the association tests relied only on the typed subset. A further reported finding was that TCR beta sequences accurately predicted the HLA-A and HLA-B alleles for most subjects in the first cohort. Specific HLA alleles were associated with 18,000 or so TCR beta sequences at a false discovery rate of 0.05 in a later analysis.

The cohort was made up of hundreds of healthy bone marrow donors. All cohort members were sampled while nominally healthy, although unrecorded immune exposures were likely present. The donor was CMV seronegative and belonged to the group of roughly 330 seronegative cohort members. Every donor gave a peripheral blood sample, and the peripheral blood mononuclear cells from that sample were used for TCR beta sequencing. The Qiagen DNeasy Blood Extraction Kit was used to extract genomic DNA from the blood cell samples. The specimen was PBMCs. The clonotype comes from a man aged 30 to 39 in good health and CMV-seronegative. The chain is assembled from TRBV28 and TRBJ1-2; 5 matching bases give a weak D call of TRBD1. In nucleotides, the sequence is TGTGCCATCCGACAGCAATATGGCTACACCTTC. Its product reads: CAIRQQYGYTF.